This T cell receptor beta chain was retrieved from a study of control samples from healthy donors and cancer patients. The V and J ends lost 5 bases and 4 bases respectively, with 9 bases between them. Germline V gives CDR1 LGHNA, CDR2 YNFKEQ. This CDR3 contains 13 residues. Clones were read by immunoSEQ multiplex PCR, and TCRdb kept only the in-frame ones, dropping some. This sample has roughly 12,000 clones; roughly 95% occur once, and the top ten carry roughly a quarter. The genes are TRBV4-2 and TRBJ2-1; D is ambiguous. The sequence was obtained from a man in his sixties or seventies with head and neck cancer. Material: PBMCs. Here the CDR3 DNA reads TGTGCCAGCAGCGCTATTGATTACAATGAGCAGTTCTTC. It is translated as CASSAIDYNEQFF.